This entry is about one TCR beta chain. Antigen specificity is unknown. The sample comes from a study of cytomegalovirus exposure and HLA in healthy donors. Notes on the study in general: Later work associated 16,951 TCR beta sequences with HLA alleles at 0.05 false discovery rate. Three chains linked to CMV were shown in vitro to be specific for CMV antigens.

Germline V gene data show CDR1 as MNHEY and CDR2 as SVGAGI. This CDR3 has 12 amino acids. The junction had 0 bases not matched to a gene; V was cut back by 5 bases and J by 4 bases. Primers for the PCR totalled 60 Vbeta and 13 Jbeta. Using immunoSEQ multiplex PCR, the repertoire was profiled, and TCRdb retains in-frame clones only, with some absent. This sample has roughly 130,000 clones, with less than 85% found just once. The sequence was collected from a man between 40 and 49 years old in good health and CMV-seronegative. Sequencing used PBMCs. The genes are TRBV6-5 and TRBJ1-2; TRBD1 matches 8 bases. For the CDR3, the DNA is TGTGCCAGCAGTGGACAGGGCTATGGCTACACCTTC. It yields the protein CASSGQGYGYTF.